This T cell receptor (beta chain) is from a study of blood T cells in healthy people across ages. This clonotype was found many times. Germline trimming cut 8 bases from V and 4 bases from J; bases unmatched to any gene: 10. The CDR3 runs 16 residues. For the second PCR, which ran for about 6 to 12 cycles, a sample-barcoded 5' primer and a J-beta primer mix were used. Tagging of each cDNA molecule was performed by a template-switch adaptor with 12 random nucleotides. TCRdb fed the 5' RACE reads into MiXCR, producing one record per CDR3 protein. The repertoire consists of about 840,000 distinct CDR3 sequences, with about 29% occurring once and the leading ten covering roughly a tenth. Each donor was a healthy Caucasian individual from Russia, aged about 6 to 95. The authors extracted at least 6 micrograms of total RNA per sample. These same records also appear under a second study, on T cells of mothers and their children. As that report states: Mothers gave over 8.5 million TCR beta CDR3 reads each, and children 2.5 million to 3 million each.

This chain links TRBV12-3 or TRBV12-4 with TRBJ2-6; 8 bases are a match to TRBD1. The source is a woman aged 40 to 50 in good health. The sequencing input was blood. DNA of the CDR3: TGTGCCAGCGGGGACAGGCAACTGGGGGGGGCCAACGTCCTGACTTTC. The encoded protein is CASGDRQLGGANVLTF.